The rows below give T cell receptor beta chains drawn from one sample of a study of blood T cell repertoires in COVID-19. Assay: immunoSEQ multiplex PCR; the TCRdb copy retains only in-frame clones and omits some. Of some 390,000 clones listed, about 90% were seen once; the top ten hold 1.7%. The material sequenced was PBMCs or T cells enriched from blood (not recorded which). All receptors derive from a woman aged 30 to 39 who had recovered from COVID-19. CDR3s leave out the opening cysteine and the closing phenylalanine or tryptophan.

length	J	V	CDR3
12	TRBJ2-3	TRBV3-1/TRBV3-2	ASTPGLDTDTQY
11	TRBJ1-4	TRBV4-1	ASSDRYYEKLF
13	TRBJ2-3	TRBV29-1	SVEERTGGRDTQY
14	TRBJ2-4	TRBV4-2	ASSHAGAGGADIQY
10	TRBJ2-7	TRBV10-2	ASSQGMYEQY
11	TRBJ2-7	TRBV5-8	ASSSGTEYEQY
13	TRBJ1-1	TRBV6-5	ASRPSGGMNTEAF
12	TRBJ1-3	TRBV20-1	SASRAPTGNTIY
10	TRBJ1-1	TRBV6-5	ASILSPTEAF
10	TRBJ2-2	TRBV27	ASRVDTGELF
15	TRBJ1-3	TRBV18	ASSRDRGASTGNTIY
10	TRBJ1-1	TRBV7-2	ASSSLRTEAF
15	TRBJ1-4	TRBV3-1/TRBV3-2	ASSHHLRRTGNEKLF
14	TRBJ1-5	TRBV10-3	AISESGQGYNQPQH
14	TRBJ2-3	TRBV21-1	ASTLPWDCLVRAQY
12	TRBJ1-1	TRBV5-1	ASSLGQGATEAF
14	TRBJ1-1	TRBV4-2	ASSQGTTQGETEAF
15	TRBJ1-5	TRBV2	ASSVQVTGYSNQPQH
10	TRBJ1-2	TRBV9	ASKGMAGGYT
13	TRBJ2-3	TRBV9	ASSVAGGFTDTQY
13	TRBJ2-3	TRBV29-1	SGQTSGAYTDTQY
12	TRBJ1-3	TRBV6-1	ASSEAQFGNTIY
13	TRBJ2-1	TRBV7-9	ASSLSRGGHNEQF
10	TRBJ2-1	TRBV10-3	AGGESYNEQF
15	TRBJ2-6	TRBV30	ASGVAGGGSGANVLT
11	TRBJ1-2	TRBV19	ASSATVPYGYT
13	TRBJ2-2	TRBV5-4	ATKERPTNTGELF
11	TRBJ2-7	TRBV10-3	AISRDTLGEQY
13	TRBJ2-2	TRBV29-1	SGGLGGRNTGELF
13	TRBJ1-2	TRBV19	ASNPRGTGGRGYT
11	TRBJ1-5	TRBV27	ASRTDFNQPQH
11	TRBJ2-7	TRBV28	ASSLRQDHEQY
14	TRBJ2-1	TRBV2	ASSKTSGGAYNEQF
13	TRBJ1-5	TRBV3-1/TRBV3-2	ASSTGTGTRQPQH
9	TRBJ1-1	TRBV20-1	SAQGTGGAF
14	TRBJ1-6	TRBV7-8	ASSLLLRRNNSPLH
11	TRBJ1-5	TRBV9	ASSVTDNQPQH
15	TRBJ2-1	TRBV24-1	ATSDSGQPYPHNEQF
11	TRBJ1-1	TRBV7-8	ASSLGGGSEAF
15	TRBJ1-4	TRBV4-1	ASSQDRGLRGNEKLF
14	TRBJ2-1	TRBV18	ASSPPDGGWYNEQF
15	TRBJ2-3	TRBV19	ASSARPGQGVPDTQY